This entry lists 12 T cell receptor beta chains sequenced from one sample in a study of shared clonotypes between healthy human individuals. Assay: immunoSEQ multiplex PCR; the TCRdb copy retains only in-frame clones and omits some. The sample carries fewer than 850,000 clones, approximately 79% recorded once. The sequenced sample was memory CD4+ T cells sorted from blood. The subset was: CD45RA-negative fraction. These receptors were collected from a woman aged 25-40 years in good health.

This clone was observed a few times. This chain joins TRBV2 and TRBJ1-3; D is ambiguous. Deletions cut 3 bases from V and 4 bases from J, with 4 bases between. Germline V CDR1 and CDR2: SNHLY, FYNNEI. CDR3 length: 12 residues. The CDR3, as DNA: TGTGCCAGCAGTGATCAGGGAAACACCATATATTTT. Encoded protein: CASSDQGNTIYF.

In this sample, this clone is medium-sized. This chain joins TRBV6-1 and TRBJ2-2, with 10 bases aligning to TRBD1. The CDR3 covers 14 residues. The V and J ends lost 6 bases and 7 bases, in that order; junction bases with no gene match: 5. Per the germline V gene, CDR1 is MNHNS and CDR2 is SASEGT. CDR3 protein: CASRGQGDIGELFF. For the CDR3, the DNA is TGTGCCAGCAGAGGACAGGGGGACATCGGGGAGCTGTTTTTT.

This chain links TRBV6-1 with TRBJ2-1; 8 nucleotides match TRBD2. Losses at the gene ends were 8 bases for V and 7 bases for J; bases not matched to a gene: 10. This CDR3 contains 14 residues. CDR1 MNHNS and CDR2 SASEGT come from the germline V gene. CDR3 protein: CASGAGDAINEQFF. CDR3 in DNA: TGTGCCAGCGGAGCGGGAGACGCGATAAATGAGCAGTTCTTC.

This chain connects TRBV14 to TRBJ1-1; weak D call: TRBD1 (5 bases). The CDR3 is 15 amino acids. Germline V gene sequence: CDR1 SGHDN, CDR2 FVKESK. The ends were cut back, 1 base at V and 1 base at J, with 10 bases in the middle. CDR3 nucleotide sequence: TGTGCCAGCAGCCAAGGATCAGGGCGGAACACTGAAGCTTTCTTT. This translates into CASSQGSGRNTEAFF.

V is TRBV18 and J is TRBJ2-1, with D tentatively TRBD1 (6 bases). Deletions cut 5 bases from V and 7 bases from J, with 9 bases between. Germline CDR1 and CDR2: KGHSH and LQKENI. CDR3 length: 12 amino acids. CDR3 DNA: TGTGCCAGCTCATCTACAGGGAATGAGCAGTTCTTC. This codes for CASSSTGNEQFF.

With respect to this clone: This same CDR3 is encoded by further DNA sequences in the sample. The chain carries TRBV5-1 and TRBJ2-7; D is perhaps TRBD1 or TRBD2 (6 bases each). The V gene lost 4 bases and the J gene lost 3 bases, with 17 bases spanning the gap. The CDR3 has 15 residues. Germline CDR1 SGHRS, CDR2 YFSETQ. CDR3 bases: TGCGCCAGCAGCGACAGGACTGGGGGGCTCTACGAGCAGTACTTC. This codes for CASSDRTGGLYEQYF.

This clone has a single count. The chain joins TRBV6-5 to TRBJ1-1; no reliable D call. Germline V gives CDR1 MNHEY, CDR2 SVGAGI. This CDR3 region has 13 residues. Trimming shortened V by 7 bases and J by 0 bases, and 9 bases separated the two germline ends. CDR3 coding DNA: TGTGCCAGCACCGCGGAATTGAACACTGAAGCTTTCTTT. The encoded protein is CASTAELNTEAFF.

This clone was detected only once. The chain links TRBV6-1 to TRBJ1-1, with a possible D match to TRBD1 (6 bases). V was shortened by 1 base and J by 9 bases, with 15 bases between the two germline ends. This CDR3 contains 14 residues. CDR1 and CDR2 (germline): MNHNS, SASEGT. The CDR3 DNA reads TGTGCCAGCAGTGAAGATGGACGGGGGCGGAAAGCTTTCTTT. Its translation: CASSEDGRGRKAFF.

A few counts support this clone. The V and J genes are TRBV30 and TRBJ1-2; possible D gene TRBD1, 5 bases. V was shortened by 0 bases and J by 3 bases, with 8 bases between the two germline ends. Germline V CDR1 and CDR2: GTSNPN, SVGIG (reference sequence). The CDR3 is made up of 13 amino acids. The CDR3 sequence is CAWSVQADYGYTF. In DNA form, the CDR3 reads TGTGCCTGGAGTGTACAGGCAGACTATGGCTACACCTTC.

This chain uses TRBV19 with TRBJ1-4; 8 positions agree with TRBD1. The germline gives CDR1 LNHDA, CDR2 SQIVND (reference sequence). The CDR3 totals 12 residues. Trimming took 5 bases from V and 10 from J; bases not matched to a gene: 3. CDR3 DNA sequence: TGTGCCAGTAGTTCCACAGGGGGAAAACTGTTTTTT. Translated: CASSSTGGKLFF.

The rearrangement links TRBV28 to TRBJ2-7, with 8 nucleotides matching TRBD2. This CDR3 contains 15 residues. V dropped 7 bases and J dropped 3; count of bases not matched to a gene: 11. Germline CDR1 reads MDHEN; CDR2 reads SYDVKM. The DNA of the CDR3 is TGTGCCAGCACCCCTCGTGGTAGCGGGAACTACGAGCAGTACTTC. Translating it yields CASTPRGSGNYEQYF.

V is TRBV9 and J is TRBJ1-4; weak D call: TRBD1 (6 bases). V dropped 2 bases and J dropped 8 bases, with 22 bases sitting between them. This CDR3 has 17 residues. CDR1 is SGDLS, CDR2 YYNGEE, per germline. The DNA for the CDR3 is TGTGCCAGCAGCGTCCCATTTAGGGGGGGGAAGTCGGAAAAACTGTTTTTT. Translating it yields CASSVPFRGGKSEKLFF.